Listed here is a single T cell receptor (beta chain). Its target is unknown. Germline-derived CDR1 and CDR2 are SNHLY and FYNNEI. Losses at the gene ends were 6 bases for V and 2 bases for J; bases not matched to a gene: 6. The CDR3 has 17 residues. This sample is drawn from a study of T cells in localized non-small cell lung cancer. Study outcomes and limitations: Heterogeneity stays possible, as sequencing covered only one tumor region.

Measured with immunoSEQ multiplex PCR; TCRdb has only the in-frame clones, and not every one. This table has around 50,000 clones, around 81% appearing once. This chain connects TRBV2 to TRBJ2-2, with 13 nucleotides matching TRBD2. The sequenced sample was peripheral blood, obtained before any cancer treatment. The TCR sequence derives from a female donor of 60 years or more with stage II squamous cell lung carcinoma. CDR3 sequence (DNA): TGTGCCAGCAGACCGACTAGCGGGGGGCCTAACACCGGGGAGCTGTTTTTT. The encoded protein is CASRPTSGGPNTGELFF. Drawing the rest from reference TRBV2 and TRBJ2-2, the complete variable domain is EPEVTQTPSHQVTQMGQEVILRCVPISNHLYFYWYRQILGQKVEFLVSFYNNEISEKSEIFDDQFSVERPDGSNFTLKIRSTKLEDSAMYFCASRPTSGGPNTGELFFGEGSRLTVL.